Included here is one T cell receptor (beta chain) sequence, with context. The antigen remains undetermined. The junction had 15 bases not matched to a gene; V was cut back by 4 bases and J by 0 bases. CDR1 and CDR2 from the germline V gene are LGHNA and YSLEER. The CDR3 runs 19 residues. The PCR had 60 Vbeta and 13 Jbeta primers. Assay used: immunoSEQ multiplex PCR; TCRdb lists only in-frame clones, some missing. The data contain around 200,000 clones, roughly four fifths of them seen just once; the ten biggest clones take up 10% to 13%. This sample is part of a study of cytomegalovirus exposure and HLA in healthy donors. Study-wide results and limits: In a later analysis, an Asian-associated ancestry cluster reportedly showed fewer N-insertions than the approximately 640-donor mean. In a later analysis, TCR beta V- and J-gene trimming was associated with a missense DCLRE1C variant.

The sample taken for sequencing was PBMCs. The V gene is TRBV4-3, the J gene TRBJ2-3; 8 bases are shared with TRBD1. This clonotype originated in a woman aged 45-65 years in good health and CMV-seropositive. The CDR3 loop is CASSPFFRGRGASTDTQYF. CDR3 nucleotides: TGCGCCAGCAGCCCATTCTTCAGGGGGCGAGGGGCTAGCACAGATACGCAGTATTTT.